One and the same sample provided the 15 T cell receptor beta chains below, sequenced in a study of cytomegalovirus exposure and HLA in healthy donors. Vbeta (60) and Jbeta (13) primers were used in the PCR. Profiled with immunoSEQ multiplex PCR; TCRdb holds only in-frame clones, not every one. The data show over 200,000 clones, with about 72% seen just once and 3.8% held by the top ten. The sample taken for sequencing was PBMCs. Every receptor here comes from a male donor in good health and CMV-seronegative.

This clone has just a few counts. The V gene is TRBV5-6, the J gene TRBJ2-1; D uncertain. Germline values: CDR1 SGHDT, CDR2 YYEEEE. The V end was cut by 0 bases, the J end by 7 bases, with 14 bases between. There are 15 residues in the CDR3. The CDR3 loop reads CASSLVAPTGNEQFF. The CDR3 nucleotides read TGTGCCAGCAGCTTGGTGGCTCCGACTGGGAATGAGCAGTTCTTC.

The gene calls are TRBV19 and TRBJ2-7; D uncertain. The CDR3 runs 14 residues. The germline V gene encodes CDR1 LNHDA and CDR2 SQIVND (reference sequence). V was cut by 0 bases and J by 2 bases, with 8 bases left in between. The DNA of the CDR3 is TGTGCCAGTAGTATAGATGGCATAACCTACGAGCAGTACTTC. Amino acid sequence: CASSIDGITYEQYF.

The chain carries TRBV6-1 and TRBJ1-5; D might be TRBD1 (5 bases). This CDR3 spans 17 amino acids. Trimming stripped 3 bases from V and 4 bases from J, with 19 bases between. The germline V gene encodes CDR1 MNHNS and CDR2 SASEGT. The CDR3 sequence: CASSEIPQGEWNQPQHF. The CDR3, as DNA: TGTGCCAGCAGTGAGATTCCCCAGGGTGAATGGAATCAGCCCCAGCATTTT.

The chain links TRBV27 to TRBJ1-1; D unresolved. V lost 2 bases, J lost 1 base, and 5 bases lay in between. Germline V gives CDR1 MNHEY, CDR2 SMNVEV (reference sequence). The CDR3 totals 13 residues. CDR3 nucleotides: TGTGCCAGCAGTTTAAGACAGAACACTGAAGCTTTCTTT. Translation: CASSLRQNTEAFF.

As DNA, the CDR3 is TGTGCCATCAGTGAGTCTGAGGGCACCAATCAGCCCCAGCATTTT. Amino acids: CAISESEGTNQPQHF. The chain joins TRBV10-3 to TRBJ1-5; no reliable D call. Germline V gives CDR1 ENHRY, CDR2 SYGVKD. This CDR3 has 15 amino acids. The V and J ends lost 0 bases and 3 bases respectively, with 9 bases between them.

V usage is TRBV6-1 and J usage is TRBJ2-7, with 9 bases lining up with TRBD2. Germline CDR1 and CDR2: MNHNS and SASEGT. This CDR3 region has 13 residues. With 4 bases clipped from V and 12 bases from J, the junction kept 10 bases outside the gene matches. As DNA, the CDR3 is TGTGCCAGCAGTGGATTAGCGGGAGAAGGGGCGTACTTC. Amino acid sequence: CASSGLAGEGAYF.

This clone appeared a few times. V is TRBV7-2 and J is TRBJ1-1, with D possibly matching TRBD1 (6 bases). Trimming cost V 4 bases and J 1 base, with 10 bases left between them. CDR1 SGHTA and CDR2 FQGNSA come from the germline V gene. This CDR3 contains 14 residues. The CDR3, as DNA: TGTGCCAGCAGCTCAGGGGCATGGAACACTGAAGCTTTCTTT. Translated, it gives CASSSGAWNTEAFF.

The genes are TRBV5-4 and TRBJ2-3; TRBD2 matches at 7 bases. Germline V lookup: CDR1 SGHNT, CDR2 YYREEE (reference sequence). The CDR3 is 17 amino acids. V gave up 3 bases and J gave up 0 bases; unmatched junction bases: 10. The CDR3 reads CASSSSGSGLSTDTQYF. In DNA form, the CDR3 reads TGTGCCAGCAGCTCTTCGGGTAGCGGGCTTAGCACAGATACGCAGTATTTT.

This chain joins TRBV5-4 and TRBJ2-4; TRBD2 matches at 9 bases. This CDR3 is built from 14 residues. CDR1 and CDR2 (germline): SGHNT, YYREEE (reference sequence). V was clipped by 4 bases and J by 5 bases; unmatched bases: 4. As DNA, the CDR3 is TGTGCCAGCAGCCGTAGCGGGAGCCAAAACATTCAGTACTTC. This codes for CASSRSGSQNIQYF.

The genes are TRBV15 and TRBJ1-1; possible D gene TRBD1, 5 bases. V was shortened by 3 bases and J by 4 bases, with 12 bases between the two germline ends. Per the germline V gene, CDR1 is LNHNV and CDR2 is YYDKDF (reference sequence). CDR3 length: 14 amino acids. CDR3 region: CATSRRDSRTEAFF. The CDR3 coding sequence is TGTGCCACCAGCAGGCGAGACAGCCGCACTGAAGCTTTCTTT.

The rearrangement uses TRBV19 and TRBJ2-1; 7 bases are a match to TRBD2. Germline CDR1 reads LNHDA; CDR2 reads SQIVND (reference sequence). Germline trimming cut 4 bases from V and 0 bases from J; bases unmatched to any gene: 0. The CDR3 totals 14 residues. CDR3 DNA: TGTGCCAGTAGTAGCGGGAGCTCCTACAATGAGCAGTTCTTC. Residues: CASSSGSSYNEQFF.

The rearrangement links TRBV19 to TRBJ2-5; 9 bases agree with TRBD2. Germline values: CDR1 LNHDA, CDR2 SQIVND (reference sequence). Trimming took 3 bases from V and 4 from J; bases not matched to a gene: 6. The CDR3 consists of 15 residues. CDR3 sequence: CASSMTSGGGETQYF. For the CDR3, the DNA is TGTGCCAGTAGTATGACTAGCGGAGGGGGAGAGACCCAGTACTTC.

The chain couples TRBV4-2 to TRBJ2-5, with 12 bases fitting TRBD2. The J call is in doubt because the DNA end fits TRBJ2-7 better. The CDR3 loop spans 15 amino acids. Germline V lookup: CDR1 LGHNA, CDR2 YNFKEQ. CDR3 nucleotides: TGTGCCAGCAGCCCTAGCGGGAGGGCCTCCTACGAGCAGTACTTC. As protein: CASSPSGRASYEQYF.

The rearrangement links TRBV10-1 to TRBJ2-1, with 8 bases aligning to TRBD2. Germline assignment: CDR1 WNHNN and CDR2 SYGVQD (reference sequence). The CDR3 is 16 amino acids. V lost 3 bases to trimming and J lost 0 bases; unmatched junction nucleotides: 4. DNA for the CDR3: TGCGCCAGCAGTGATTTTAGCGGGATCTCCTACAATGAGCAGTTCTTC. This codes for CASSDFSGISYNEQFF.

The chain joins TRBV18 to TRBJ1-5; D is possibly TRBD1 (5 bases). With 3 bases removed from V and 0 bases from J, the gap between germline ends came to 9 bases. This CDR3 region has 15 residues. Germline values: CDR1 KGHSH, CDR2 LQKENI. CDR3 DNA sequence: TGTGCCAGCTCACCCCTAGGGGCTAGCAATCAGCCCCAGCATTTT. It yields the protein CASSPLGASNQPQHF.